These 27 T cell receptor beta chains came from one sample sequenced in a study of T cell responses to AZD1222 COVID-19 vaccine. Libraries were prepared by immunoSEQ multiplex PCR; TCRdb keeps only in-frame clonotypes and omits some of them. The sample includes 100,000 to 150,000 clones, approximately 90% seen only once; the top ten take 1.5%. The input for sequencing was peripheral blood, taken on day 0 of AZD1222 vaccination. Receptor source: an adult in good health.

The V gene is TRBV6-5, the J gene TRBJ1-1; 8 nucleotides match TRBD1. J gave up 4 bases and V 5 bases, and 9 bases lay outside the gene matches. The CDR3 extends over 15 amino acids. Germline values: CDR1 MNHEY, CDR2 SVGAGI. The CDR3 region is CASSKRTGGGTEAFF. The DNA of the CDR3 is TGTGCCAGCAGTAAAAGAACAGGGGGAGGCACTGAAGCTTTCTTT.

The rearrangement joins TRBV18 to TRBJ2-2; weak D call: TRBD2 (7 bases). The CDR3 is made up of 15 amino acids. The germline V and J ends were trimmed by 1 base and 5 bases, with 11 bases remaining between them. Germline-derived CDR1 and CDR2 are KGHSH and LQKENI. The CDR3 reads CASSPRGGRTGELFF. In DNA, the CDR3 is TGTGCCAGCTCACCACGGGGGGGCCGTACCGGGGAGCTGTTTTTT.

The rearrangement joins TRBV5-4 to TRBJ1-1; D is unclear. The CDR3 length is 12 residues. Per germline, CDR1 SGHNT and CDR2 YYREEE (reference sequence). The ends were cut back, 2 bases at V and 11 bases at J, with 13 bases in the middle. CDR3 DNA sequence: TGTGCCAGCAGCTTTGGAGGCCCGGTCGCTTTCTTT. Encoded protein: CASSFGGPVAFF.

A single count supports this clone. The chain employs TRBV4-1 and TRBJ2-7; possibly TRBD1 or TRBD2 for D (6 bases each). Trimming stripped 11 bases from V and 2 bases from J, with 22 bases between. The CDR3 spans 15 residues. Germline CDR1 is MGHRA and CDR2 is YSYEKL. The CDR3 sequence: CASSPGAGSPYEQYF. The CDR3 nucleotides read TGCGCCTCCTCCCCGGGGGCGGGGAGTCCCTACGAGCAGTACTTC.

The J gene is TRBJ1-1, the V gene TRBV7-9; D uncertain. Trimming removed 2 bases at V and 1 base at J, with 8 bases between. This CDR3 has 14 residues. CDR1 and CDR2 from the germline V gene are SEHNR and FQNEAQ (reference sequence). The CDR3 DNA is TGTGCCAGCAGCTTATTTGGGGAGAACACTGAAGCTTTCTTT. Its translation: CASSLFGENTEAFF.

The chain couples TRBV7-9 to TRBJ2-1; D not certain. Trimming took off 5 bases at V and 7 bases at J, with 12 bases between the two ends. Germline V CDR1 and CDR2: SEHNR, FQNEAQ (reference sequence). There are 13 residues in the CDR3. CDR3 DNA: TGTGCCAGCAGCCTCTACACGTTGAATGAGCAGTTCTTC. It yields the protein CASSLYTLNEQFF.

The chain employs TRBV28 and TRBJ1-4; a possible D gene is TRBD1 (6 bases). CDR1 and CDR2 from the germline V gene are MDHEN and SYDVKM. With 10 bases removed from V and 0 bases from J, the gap between germline ends came to 18 bases. This CDR3 is built from 16 residues. CDR3 coding DNA: TGTGCCACTACAAAAGGGGACACCTCAACTAATGAAAAACTGTTTTTT. It translates to CATTKGDTSTNEKLFF.

This rearrangement joins TRBV12-3 or TRBV12-4 to TRBJ1-5; possibly TRBD1 for D (6 bases). The CDR3 loop spans 13 amino acids. The V end was cut by 6 bases, the J end by 3 bases, with 9 bases between. Here the CDR3 reads CASRGQNNQPQHF. CDR3 nucleotides: TGTGCCAGCAGAGGACAGAACAATCAGCCCCAGCATTTT.

This clone was detected only a few times. V usage is TRBV13 and J usage is TRBJ2-7, with 9 bases matching TRBD2. Germline V gives CDR1 PRHDT, CDR2 FYEKMQ (reference sequence). The ends lost 2 bases at V and 5 bases at J; junction bases unmatched: 10. The CDR3 has 16 residues. The CDR3 spells CASSLWRGGFRDEQYF. The CDR3 DNA is TGTGCCAGCAGCTTATGGCGGGGGGGCTTTAGGGACGAGCAGTACTTC.

In DNA, the CDR3 is TGTGCCAGCCGCGGTGGAAGGGAGCAGTTCTTC. This gives the protein CASRGGREQFF. The chain joins TRBV6-5 to TRBJ2-1; D gene uncertain. This CDR3 has 11 amino acids. Per the germline V gene, CDR1 is MNHEY and CDR2 is SVGAGI. V lost 8 bases and J lost 10, with 12 bases in between.

The rearrangement links TRBV5-4 to TRBJ2-7, with D unclear. CDR1 SGHNT and CDR2 YYREEE come from the germline V gene (reference sequence). Trimming removed 3 bases at V and 7 bases at J, with 17 bases between. The CDR3 is made up of 14 amino acids. The CDR3 protein is CASSSARVRQEQYF. The CDR3 bases are TGTGCCAGCAGCTCCGCAAGAGTCCGGCAGGAGCAGTACTTC.

This chain uses TRBV3-1 (or the pseudogene TRBV3-2) with TRBJ1-2; D is ambiguous. The CDR3 sequence is 13 residues long. CDR1 and CDR2 (germline): LGHDT, YNNKEL (reference sequence). Trimming removed 0 bases at V and 8 bases at J, with 10 bases between. The CDR3 loop is CASSQEGVDGYTF. The CDR3 DNA reads as TGTGCCAGCAGCCAAGAAGGCGTTGACGGCTACACCTTC.

This clone has a single count. CDR3 sequence reads: CATGEGFTEAFF. The CDR3 nucleotides read TGTGCCACCGGGGAGGGGTTCACTGAAGCTTTCTTT. This sequence joins TRBV2 and TRBJ1-1; possible D gene TRBD1, 5 bases. The germline V gene encodes CDR1 SNHLY and CDR2 FYNNEI. Trimming took 10 bases from V and 4 from J, leaving 13 bases between them. The CDR3 has 12 residues.

The CDR3 is CASSQDPGRSSYEQYF. Written as DNA, the CDR3 is TGTGCCAGCAGCCAAGACCCGGGGAGGAGCTCCTACGAGCAGTACTTC. The V gene is TRBV4-2, the J gene TRBJ2-7; D is possibly TRBD2 (6 bases). The V end lost 0 bases, the J end lost 0 bases, and 12 bases lay between the germline ends. From germline, CDR1 is LGHNA and CDR2 YNFKEQ. The CDR3 consists of 16 residues.

This clone showed up just once. The V gene is TRBV6-5, the J gene TRBJ2-5, with D maybe TRBD2 (7 bases). V was clipped by 10 bases and J by 5 bases, with 20 bases between them. The germline CDR1 and CDR2 sequences are MNHEY and SVGAGI. This CDR3 has 14 residues. Here the CDR3 reads CATRGATRWETQYF. DNA for the CDR3: TGTGCCACCCGGGGGGCTACTCGTTGGGAGACCCAGTACTTC.

The rearrangement links TRBV18 to TRBJ2-3, with TRBD2 matching 13 bases. The CDR3 totals 15 residues. Looked up from germline, CDR1 is KGHSH and CDR2 is LQKENI. Trimming at V came to 3 bases and at J to 8 bases, leaving 5 bases not matched to a gene. CDR3 sequence reads: CASSPATSGGPTQYF. CDR3 bases: TGTGCCAGCTCACCCGCGACTAGCGGGGGGCCTACGCAGTATTTT.

In this sample, this clone turned up once. The rearrangement uses TRBV6-5 and TRBJ1-6, with D tentatively TRBD1 (5 bases). Germline lookup yields CDR1 MNHEY and CDR2 SVGAGI. Trimming removed 6 bases from V and 7 bases from J, with 7 bases in between. The CDR3 has 12 amino acids. The CDR3 nucleotides read TGTGCCAGCAGGTCAGGGAATTCACCCCTCCACTTT. This gives the protein CASRSGNSPLHF.

The chain has TRBV12-3 or TRBV12-4 and TRBJ2-5; D uncertain. Trimming stripped 3 bases from V and 4 bases from J, with 9 bases between. The CDR3 has 13 amino acids. CDR3 sequence: CASSFPPRETQYF. The CDR3 DNA is TGTGCCAGCAGTTTCCCCCCGCGAGAGACCCAGTACTTC.

This clone was observed a single time. V gene TRBV30 combines with J gene TRBJ1-5; tentative D call: TRBD1 (6 bases). The CDR3 has 11 residues. The germline CDR1 and CDR2 sequences are GTSNPN and SVGIG (reference sequence). Between the trimmed V and J ends, which lost 5 bases and 7 bases, there was a span of 9 bases. This CDR3 is CAWGDRQPQHF. In nucleotides, the CDR3 is TGTGCCTGGGGTGACAGGCAGCCCCAGCATTTT.

V and J are TRBV7-9 and TRBJ1-4, with no clear D. V was cut by 6 bases and J by 0 bases, with 20 bases left in between. This CDR3 comprises 18 residues. CDR1 and CDR2 (germline): SEHNR, FQNEAQ (reference sequence). The CDR3 region has the DNA TGTGCCAGCAGTAAACCAGCCGGCAGCTTTGCAACTAATGAAAAACTGTTTTTT. Translated: CASSKPAGSFATNEKLFF.

V is TRBV6-5 and J is TRBJ1-1; tentatively, D is TRBD1 (6 bases). V dropped 6 bases and J dropped 0 bases, with 14 bases sitting between them. The CDR3 consists of 15 residues. Per germline, CDR1 MNHEY and CDR2 SVGAGI. CDR3 in DNA: TGTGCCAGCAGCCCGAGGGGGGGTATGAACACTGAAGCTTTCTTT. Translated, it gives CASSPRGGMNTEAFF.

This chain uses TRBV7-3 with TRBJ2-6, with unresolved D. CDR3 length equals 15 residues. V was shortened by 5 bases and J by 0 bases, with 8 bases between the two germline ends. Germline V CDR1 and CDR2: SGHTA, FQGTGA. As DNA, the CDR3 is TGTGCCAGCAGCCAAACTCCCTCTGGGGCCAACGTCCTGACTTTC. Translated, it gives CASSQTPSGANVLTF.

The V call is TRBV7-9, the J call TRBJ1-5, with D tentatively TRBD1 (6 bases). There are 18 residues in the CDR3. The germline V gene encodes CDR1 SEHNR and CDR2 FQNEAQ (reference sequence). Trimming left V 5 bases short and J 1 base short, with 21 bases between. The chain's CDR3 is CASSVPRGGIESNQPQHF. The CDR3 coding sequence is TGTGCCAGCAGCGTCCCGAGAGGGGGAATCGAGAGCAATCAGCCCCAGCATTTT.

The genes are TRBV6-5 and TRBJ1-1; the D is unclear. With 2 bases removed from V and 4 bases from J, the gap between germline ends came to 5 bases. CDR3 length: 12 residues. The germline gives CDR1 MNHEY, CDR2 SVGAGI. The CDR3 region is CASSYGVTEAFF. CDR3 coding DNA: TGTGCCAGCAGTTACGGGGTCACTGAAGCTTTCTTT.

The rearrangement joins TRBV4-3 to TRBJ2-7; possible D gene TRBD2, 7 bases. The CDR3 runs to 17 residues. Germline V CDR1 and CDR2: LGHNA, YSLEER. The V end lost 0 bases, the J end lost 0 bases, and 15 bases lay between the germline ends. The CDR3 loop reads CASSQDTGGMSSYEQYF. As DNA, the CDR3 is TGCGCCAGCAGCCAAGATACGGGGGGCATGAGCTCCTACGAGCAGTACTTC.

In this sample, this clone turned up a few times. The rearrangement links TRBV28 to TRBJ1-2; possibly TRBD1 for D (5 bases). V was cut by 2 bases and J by 5 bases, with 12 bases left in between. Germline-derived CDR1 and CDR2 are MDHEN and SYDVKM. CDR3 size: 14 residues. CDR3 coding DNA: TGTGCCAGCAGTTTAGGGACTCGCCCGTATGGCTACACCTTC. Its translation: CASSLGTRPYGYTF.

Turning to this clone: Other nucleotide sequences in the sample specify the same CDR3. V gene TRBV6-5 combines with J gene TRBJ1-5; 7 bases match TRBD1. The CDR3 extends over 14 amino acids. Trimming removed 5 bases from V and 2 bases from J; junction bases left unmatched: 3. Germline CDR1 reads MNHEY; CDR2 reads SVGAGI. CDR3 sequence: CASSRTGGNQPQHF. DNA of the CDR3: TGTGCCAGCAGTCGGACAGGAGGCAATCAGCCCCAGCATTTT.